This TCR beta chain is drawn from a study of blood T cell repertoires in COVID-19. Study at large: The United States, Italy and Spain provided the acute and convalescent COVID-19 samples. The cDNA or gDNA used as material had been derived from T cells, B-cell-depleted T cells, or PBMCs.

The authors' processing: From reference gene primer amplification, estimates of nucleated cell counts were derived. Generated by immunoSEQ multiplex PCR, the TCRdb table keeps only in-frame clones and is missing some. D and trimming come from the DNA, and the V and J calls and clone size come from that table. The data show 240,000 or so clones, around 83% seen once. The CDR3 runs 17 residues. Per the germline V gene, CDR1 is MNHEY and CDR2 is SVGEGT. V shed 5 bases, J shed 4 bases, and the junction held 12 bases outside the gene matches. Input material: peripheral blood. V gene TRBV6-2 or TRBV6-3 combines with J gene TRBJ1-3; 9 bases align to TRBD1. The source of this sequence is a woman aged 60-75 years with active or convalescent COVID-19. The DNA of the CDR3 is TGTGCCAGCAGTGACCCTCCCGGGACAGGGTACGGAAACACCATATATTTT. The encoded protein is CASSDPPGTGYGNTIYF.